These 4 T cell receptor beta chains originate from one sample sequenced in a study of blood T cell repertoires in COVID-19. The protocol was immunoSEQ multiplex PCR, while the TCRdb copy is restricted to in-frame clones and leaves out a portion. Here the sample spans 190,000 or so clones, 80% to 90% being singletons. Material for sequencing was peripheral blood. All receptors derive from a woman aged 70-85 years with acute or convalescent COVID-19.

This sequence joins TRBV28 and TRBJ1-3; D is unresolved. CDR3 length: 16 amino acids. V shed 5 bases and J shed 0 bases, with 14 bases lying between them. The germline V gene has CDR1 MDHEN and CDR2 SYDVKM. In DNA, the CDR3 is TGTGCCAGCAGTCTCCTACTGAAGAGCTCTGGAAACACCATATATTTT. Its protein is CASSLLLKSSGNTIYF.

This rearrangement joins TRBV10-2 to TRBJ1-4; D may be TRBD1 (6 bases). CDR1 and CDR2 (germline): WSHSY, SAAADI. V gave up 0 bases and J gave up 8 bases, with 22 bases separating them. The CDR3 runs to 18 residues. The CDR3 loop reads CASSESDTGSVLGEKLFF. CDR3 DNA sequence: TGCGCCAGCAGTGAGTCCGATACAGGGAGCGTATTAGGAGAAAAACTGTTTTTT.

The chain combines TRBV18 with TRBJ2-5, with D perhaps matching TRBD1 (6 bases). Germline V CDR1 and CDR2: KGHSH, LQKENI. Trimming took 4 bases from V and 2 from J, leaving 14 bases between them. The CDR3 is 15 amino acids. The CDR3 nucleotides are TGTGCCAGCTCACAGTCGACAGGAATACAAGAGACCCAGTACTTC. Translated: CASSQSTGIQETQYF.

The chain combines TRBV4-1 with TRBJ2-5, with 12 bases lining up with TRBD1. CDR3 length equals 16 residues. The V segment lost 1 base and the J segment 5 bases; nucleotides outside the gene matches: 5. The germline V gene has CDR1 MGHRA and CDR2 YSYEKL. As DNA, the CDR3 is TGCGCCAGCAGCCAAGCCGGGACAGGGGGCATGGAGACCCAGTACTTC. Translating gives CASSQAGTGGMETQYF.